This T cell receptor beta chain was identified during a study of cytomegalovirus exposure and HLA in healthy donors. The PCR had 60 Vbeta and 13 Jbeta primers. Here immunoSEQ multiplex PCR was the method, and the copy in TCRdb shows in-frame clones only, minus some. The data hold about 170,000 clones, with roughly 81% observed a single time. This CDR3 has 16 residues. Trimming removed 2 bases at V and 3 bases at J, with 13 bases between. Germline V lookup: CDR1 MNHNY, CDR2 SVGAGI (reference sequence). The source material was PBMCs. The receptor comes from a man aged 30 to 39 in good health and CMV-seropositive. The chain joins TRBV6-6 to TRBJ2-2; the D gene is possibly TRBD1 (5 bases). The CDR3 DNA is TGTGCCAGCAGTTACCGCCTCGACAGCTACACCGGGGAGCTGTTTTTT. Amino acid sequence: CASSYRLDSYTGELFF.